The entry below gives a single TCR beta chain sequence along with its context. Its antigen is unknown. The CDR3 has 14 residues. Germline loops: CDR1 LGHDT, CDR2 YNNKEL (reference sequence). Trimming stripped 1 base from V and 4 bases from J, with 9 bases between. The sample, 7.5 to 10 milliliters of peripheral blood, was drawn from each donor. A minimum of 6 million PBMCs was isolated per sample. The entry originates in a study of blood T cells in healthy people across ages. Across the study: Template switching captured about one barcoded beta molecule per two T cells. Study-level findings and limits: Expanded clonotype changes were possibly confounded by unknown donor CMV status.

For the second PCR, which ran for about 7 to 11 cycles, a sample-barcoded 5' primer and a J-beta primer mix were used. Each CDR3 protein gets one entry after TCRdb re-called the 5' RACE reads with MiXCR. The table has about 1.8 million distinct CDR3 sequences, 49% seen once; the top ten hold less than 2.5%. The chain employs TRBV3-1 and TRBJ2-3; D not resolved. The material sequenced was blood. The sequence came from a woman aged 35 to 49 in good health. CDR3 in amino acids: CASSQVPNPDTQYF. In nucleotides, the CDR3 is TGTGCCAGCAGCCAAGTACCAAACCCAGATACGCAGTATTTT.